The rows below give T cell receptor beta chains drawn from one sample of a study of cytomegalovirus exposure and HLA in healthy donors. This table comes from immunoSEQ multiplex PCR, and its TCRdb copy is limited to in-frame clones, with some not included. The sample carries around 170,000 clones, roughly 80% recorded once. What was sequenced was PBMCs. The receptors here all came from a man aged 35-49 years in good health and CMV-seropositive. CDR3s include the opening cysteine and the closing phenylalanine or tryptophan. The order of the fields is V gene, CDR3 length, clone size, D gene, J gene, CDR3 DNA, CDR3 protein. D genes are given only for firm matches. A clone size is listed for some rows: how often the clone was seen (once, few, many), or a class if it is expanded.

TRBV9	14	-	TRBD1	TRBJ1-2	TGTGCCAGCAGCGGAGCGACAGGGAACTATGGCTACACCTTC	CASSGATGNYGYTF
TRBV28	14	-	-	TRBJ2-7	TGTGCCAGCAGTTTGGGGGGGCCCCCCTACGAGCAGTACTTC	CASSLGGPPYEQYF
TRBV27	13	-	-	TRBJ1-2	TGTGCCAGCAAACCTGGGACTGAGAGGGGCTACACCTTC	CASKPGTERGYTF
TRBV7-3	15	-	-	TRBJ2-7	TGTGCCAGCAGCTTAGGGGACACGAGCTCCTACGAGCAGTACTTC	CASSLGDTSSYEQYF
TRBV19	16	-	TRBD2	TRBJ2-1	TGTGCCAGTAGTATAGTCGGACTAGCGGGAAGGGATGAGCAGTTCTTC	CASSIVGLAGRDEQFF
TRBV5-1	15	-	TRBD1	TRBJ2-1	TGCGCCAGCAGACAGGGGGTCAGCTCCTACAATGAGCAGTTCTTC	CASRQGVSSYNEQFF
TRBV5-4	14	once	-	TRBJ1-2	TGTGCCAGCAGCTTGGGGCCGTCTAACTATGGCTACACCTTC	CASSLGPSNYGYTF
TRBV6-5	13	-	TRBD1	TRBJ1-5	TGTGCCAGCAGCCTAGACAGGGGCCAGCCCCAGCATTTT	CASSLDRGQPQHF
TRBV7-8	12	-	-	TRBJ1-3	TGTGCCAGCAGCTCCGAGGTCGGCACCATATATTTT	CASSSEVGTIYF
TRBV4-1	17	-	TRBD1	TRBJ2-2	TGCGCCAGCAGCCGTGGACAGGCCGATCTTTCCACCGGGGAGCTGTTTTTT	CASSRGQADLSTGELFF
TRBV5-4	14	few	-	TRBJ1-5	TGTGCCAGCAGCTGGGCGGGAAGCAATCAGCCCCAGCATTTT	CASSWAGSNQPQHF
TRBV10-3	18	-	TRBD1	TRBJ1-1	TGTGCCATCAGTGAGTCGAGAGGGACAGGGGGGAAAATTAACGAAGCTTTCTTT	CAISESRGTGGKINEAFF
TRBV5-3	12	-	TRBD1	TRBJ2-5	TGTGCCAGAAGAGGGACAGGGAAGCCCCAGTACTTC	CARRGTGKPQYF
TRBV19	14	few	-	TRBJ1-2	TGTGCCAGCTCGCGTTGGGAGGGGGGCTATGGCTACACCTTC	CASSRWEGGYGYTF
TRBV9	17	-	-	TRBJ2-3	TGTGCCAGCAGCGTAGCTCCTGGCGGGGGCAGCACAGATACGCAGTATTTT	CASSVAPGGGSTDTQYF
TRBV28	15	-	TRBD1	TRBJ2-7	TGTGCCAGCAGCCCAATTGACAGGGTCAGCTTCGAGCAGTACTTC	CASSPIDRVSFEQYF
TRBV29-1	15	-	TRBD1	TRBJ2-1	TGCAGCGGGGGACAGGGGGCGACTTCCTACAATGAGCAGTTCTTC	CSGGQGATSYNEQFF
TRBV7-7	17	-	TRBD1	TRBJ1-5	TGTGCTAGCAGCCCAATGCCCGGGACAGGTCGTACTCAGCCCCAGCATTTT	CASSPMPGTGRTQPQHF
TRBV19	15	-	-	TRBJ1-1	TGTGCCAGTTTGGGGGTGGACAGACTGAACACTGAAGCTTTCTTT	CASLGVDRLNTEAFF
TRBV30	15	-	-	TRBJ1-6	TGTGCCTGTAGTACCCGCGGAGGGGCTAATTCACCCCTCCACTTT	CACSTRGGANSPLHF
TRBV7-3	14	-	-	TRBJ2-3	TGTGCCAGCAGCCCAGTAGGGGGCACAGATACGCAGTATTTT	CASSPVGGTDTQYF
TRBV9	18	-	TRBD2	TRBJ2-1	TGTGCCAGCAGCGTAGGCGGACTAGCGGGGGGGCCGGGCTATGAGCAGTTCTTC	CASSVGGLAGGPGYEQFF
TRBV27	13	-	TRBD2	TRBJ2-3	TGTGCCAGCAGTTTCAGCGGGGCAGATACGCAGTATTTT	CASSFSGADTQYF
TRBV28	15	-	-	TRBJ2-1	TGTGCCAGCAGTTTCGTAAATAGCTTTTACAATGAGCAGTTCTTC	CASSFVNSFYNEQFF
TRBV6-5	15	-	-	TRBJ1-1	TGTGCCAGCAGTTACTCGCGGGTTCTAGTCACTGAAGCTTTCTTT	CASSYSRVLVTEAFF
TRBV19	17	once	TRBD1	TRBJ2-5	TGTGCCAGTAGTATAGTTCGGGACAGGGTATTCCAAGAGACCCAGTACTTC	CASSIVRDRVFQETQYF
TRBV28	14	-	TRBD1	TRBJ2-5	TGTGCCAGCAACCACAGGGGGCGCCTAGAGACCCAGTACTTC	CASNHRGRLETQYF
TRBV7-3	13	-	-	TRBJ2-3	TGTGCCAGCGGATATCAGGGGGGTAATACGCAGTATTTT	CASGYQGGNTQYF
TRBV27	14	-	TRBD1	TRBJ1-2	TGTGCCAGCAGTTCCCTGGGACAGGGGGTGGGCTACACCTTC	CASSSLGQGVGYTF